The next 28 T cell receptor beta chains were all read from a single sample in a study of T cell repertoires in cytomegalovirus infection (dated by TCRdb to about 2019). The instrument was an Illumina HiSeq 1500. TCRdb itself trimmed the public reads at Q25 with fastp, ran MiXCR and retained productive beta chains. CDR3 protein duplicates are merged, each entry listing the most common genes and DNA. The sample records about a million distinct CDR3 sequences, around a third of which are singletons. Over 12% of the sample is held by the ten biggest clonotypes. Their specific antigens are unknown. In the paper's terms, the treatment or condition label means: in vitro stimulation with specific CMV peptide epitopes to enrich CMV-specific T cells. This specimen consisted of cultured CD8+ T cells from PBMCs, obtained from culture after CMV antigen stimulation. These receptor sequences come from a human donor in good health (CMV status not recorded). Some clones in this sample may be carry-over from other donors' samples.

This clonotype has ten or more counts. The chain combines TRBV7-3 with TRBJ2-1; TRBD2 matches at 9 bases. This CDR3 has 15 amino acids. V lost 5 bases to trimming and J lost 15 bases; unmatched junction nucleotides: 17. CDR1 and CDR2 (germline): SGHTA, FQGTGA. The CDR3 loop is CASSPGWSGGSPWFF. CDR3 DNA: TGTGCCAGCAGCCCCGGGTGGAGCGGGGGGTCCCCATGGTTCTTC.

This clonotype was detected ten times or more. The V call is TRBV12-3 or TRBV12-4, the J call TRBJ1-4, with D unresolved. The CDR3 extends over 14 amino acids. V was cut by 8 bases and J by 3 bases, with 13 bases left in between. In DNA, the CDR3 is TGTGCCAGCGGCTCGCGAGGAGCTAATGAAAAACTGTTTTTT. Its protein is CASGSRGANEKLFF.

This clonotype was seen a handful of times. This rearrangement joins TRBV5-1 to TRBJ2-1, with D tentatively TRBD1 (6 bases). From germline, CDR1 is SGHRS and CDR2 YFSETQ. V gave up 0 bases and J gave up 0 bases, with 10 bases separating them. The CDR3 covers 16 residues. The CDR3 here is CASSLVVGGSYNEQFF. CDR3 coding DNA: TGCGCCAGCAGCTTGGTTGTAGGGGGCTCCTACAATGAGCAGTTCTTC.

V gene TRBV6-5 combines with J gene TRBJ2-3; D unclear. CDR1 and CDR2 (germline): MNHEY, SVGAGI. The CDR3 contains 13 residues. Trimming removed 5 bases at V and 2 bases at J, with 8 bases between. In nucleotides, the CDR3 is TGTGCCAGCAGTGCTCTCTTCACAGATACGCAGTATTTT. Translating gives CASSALFTDTQYF.

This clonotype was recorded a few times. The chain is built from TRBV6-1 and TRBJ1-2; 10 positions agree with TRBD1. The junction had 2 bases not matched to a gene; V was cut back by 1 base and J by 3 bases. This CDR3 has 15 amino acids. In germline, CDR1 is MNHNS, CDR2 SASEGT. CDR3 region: CASSEGTGGDYGYTF. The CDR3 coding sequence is TGTGCCAGCAGTGAAGGGACAGGGGGGGACTATGGCTACACCTTC.

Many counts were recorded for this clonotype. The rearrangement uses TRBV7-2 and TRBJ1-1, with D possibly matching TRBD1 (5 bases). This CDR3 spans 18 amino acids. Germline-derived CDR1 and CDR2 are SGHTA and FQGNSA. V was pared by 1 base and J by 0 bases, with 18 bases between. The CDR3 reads CASSLVPGTTGMNTEAFF. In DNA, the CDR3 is TGTGCCAGCAGCTTAGTGCCCGGGACGACGGGCATGAACACTGAAGCTTTCTTT.

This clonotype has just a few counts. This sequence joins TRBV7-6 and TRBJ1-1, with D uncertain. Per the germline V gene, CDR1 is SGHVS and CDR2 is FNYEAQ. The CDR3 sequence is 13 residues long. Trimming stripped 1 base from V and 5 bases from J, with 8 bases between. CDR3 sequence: CASSLDTGTEAFF. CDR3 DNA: TGTGCCAGCAGCTTAGACACGGGGACTGAAGCTTTCTTT.

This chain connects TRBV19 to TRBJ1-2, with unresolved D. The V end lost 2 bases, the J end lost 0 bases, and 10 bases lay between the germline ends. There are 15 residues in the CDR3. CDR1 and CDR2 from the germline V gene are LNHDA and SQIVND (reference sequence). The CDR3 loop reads CASSIIESANYGYTF. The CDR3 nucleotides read TGTGCCAGTAGTATAATCGAATCAGCTAACTATGGCTACACCTTC.

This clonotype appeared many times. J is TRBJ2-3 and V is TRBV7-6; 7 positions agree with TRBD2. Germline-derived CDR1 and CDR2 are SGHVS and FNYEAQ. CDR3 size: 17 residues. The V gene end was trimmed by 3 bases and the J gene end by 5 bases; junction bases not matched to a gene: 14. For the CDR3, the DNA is TGTGCCAGCAGCTTTGGTGTTGCGGGAGCCCGGCAAGATACGCAGTATTTT. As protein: CASSFGVAGARQDTQYF.

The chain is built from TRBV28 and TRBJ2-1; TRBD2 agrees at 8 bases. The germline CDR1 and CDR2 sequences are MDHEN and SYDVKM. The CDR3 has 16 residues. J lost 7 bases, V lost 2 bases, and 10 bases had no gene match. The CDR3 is CASSLLAGGKRNEQFF. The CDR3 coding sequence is TGTGCCAGCAGTTTACTGGCGGGGGGAAAGAGAAATGAGCAGTTCTTC.

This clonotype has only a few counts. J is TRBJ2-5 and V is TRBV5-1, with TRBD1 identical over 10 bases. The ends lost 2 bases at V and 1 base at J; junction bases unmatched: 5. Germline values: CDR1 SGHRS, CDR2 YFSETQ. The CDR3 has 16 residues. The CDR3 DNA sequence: TGCGCCAGCAGCTTTCCGGGACAGGGGATCCAAGAGACCCAGTACTTC. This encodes CASSFPGQGIQETQYF. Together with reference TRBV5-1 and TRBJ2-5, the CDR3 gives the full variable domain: KAGVTQTPRYLIKTRGQQVTLSCSPISGHRSVSWYQQTPGQGLQFLFEYFSETQRNKGNFPGRFSGRQFSNSRSEMNVSTLELGDSALYLCASSFPGQGIQETQYFGPGTRLLVL.

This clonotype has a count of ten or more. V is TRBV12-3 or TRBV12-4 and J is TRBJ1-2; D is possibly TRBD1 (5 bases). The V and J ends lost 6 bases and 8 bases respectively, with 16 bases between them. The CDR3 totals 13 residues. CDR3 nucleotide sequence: TGTGCCAGCAGCCTTGGGGGGTCTTGGGGCTACACCTTC. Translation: CASSLGGSWGYTF.

The CDR3 is CASSGGPHEAFF. CDR3 nucleotide sequence: TGTGCCAGCAGTGGGGGGCCGCATGAAGCTTTCTTT. The chain couples TRBV2 to TRBJ1-1; the D gene is possibly TRBD1 (6 bases). Germline V gene data show CDR1 as SNHLY and CDR2 as FYNNEI. Trimming pared 4 bases from V and 7 bases from J, leaving 10 bases between. The CDR3 covers 12 residues.

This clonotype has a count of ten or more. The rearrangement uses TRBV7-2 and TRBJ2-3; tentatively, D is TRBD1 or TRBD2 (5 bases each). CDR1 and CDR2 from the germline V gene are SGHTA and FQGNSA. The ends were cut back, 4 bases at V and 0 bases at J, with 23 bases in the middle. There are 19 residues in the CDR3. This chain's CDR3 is CASSSPSIGGEWSTDTQYF. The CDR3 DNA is TGTGCCAGCAGCTCCCCCTCGATTGGGGGTGAGTGGAGCACAGATACGCAGTATTTT.

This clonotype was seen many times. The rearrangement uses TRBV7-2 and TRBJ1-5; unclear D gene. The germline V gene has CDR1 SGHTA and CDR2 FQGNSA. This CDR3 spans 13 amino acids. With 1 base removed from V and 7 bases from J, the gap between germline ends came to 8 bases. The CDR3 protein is CASSLEREQPQHF. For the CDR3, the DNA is TGTGCCAGCAGCTTAGAAAGAGAACAGCCCCAGCATTTT.

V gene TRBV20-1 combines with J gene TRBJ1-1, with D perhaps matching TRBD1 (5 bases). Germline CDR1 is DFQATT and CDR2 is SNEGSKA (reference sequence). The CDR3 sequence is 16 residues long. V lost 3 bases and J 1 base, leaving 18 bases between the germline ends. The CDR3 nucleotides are TGCAGTGCTAGGCCGTCAGGGAGTGGTTCGAACACTGAAGCTTTCTTT. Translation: CSARPSGSGSNTEAFF.

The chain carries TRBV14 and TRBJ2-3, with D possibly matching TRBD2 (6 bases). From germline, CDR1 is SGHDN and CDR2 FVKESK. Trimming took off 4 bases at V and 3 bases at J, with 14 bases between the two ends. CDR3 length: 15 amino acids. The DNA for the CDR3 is TGTGCCAGCAGCCTGGCGGGGTTTCAGACAGATACGCAGTATTTT. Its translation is CASSLAGFQTDTQYF.

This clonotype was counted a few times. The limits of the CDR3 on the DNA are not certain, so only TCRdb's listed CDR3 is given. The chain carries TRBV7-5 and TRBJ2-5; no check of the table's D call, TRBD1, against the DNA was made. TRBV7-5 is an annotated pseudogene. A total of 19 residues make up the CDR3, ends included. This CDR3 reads CISVPEARVRGRIEETQYF.

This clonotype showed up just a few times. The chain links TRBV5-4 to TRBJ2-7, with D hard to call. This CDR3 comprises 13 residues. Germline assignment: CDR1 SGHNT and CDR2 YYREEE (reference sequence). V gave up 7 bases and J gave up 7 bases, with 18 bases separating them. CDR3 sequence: CASARRELGEQYF. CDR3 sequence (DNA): TGTGCCAGCGCCCGGCGTGAGTTGGGTGAGCAGTACTTC.

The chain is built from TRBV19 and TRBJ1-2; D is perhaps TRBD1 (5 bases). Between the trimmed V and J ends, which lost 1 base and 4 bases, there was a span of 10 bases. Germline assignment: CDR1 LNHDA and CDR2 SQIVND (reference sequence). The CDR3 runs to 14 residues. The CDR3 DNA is TGTGCCAGTAGTATAGTTGGGACTCGCTATGGCTACACCTTC. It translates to CASSIVGTRYGYTF.

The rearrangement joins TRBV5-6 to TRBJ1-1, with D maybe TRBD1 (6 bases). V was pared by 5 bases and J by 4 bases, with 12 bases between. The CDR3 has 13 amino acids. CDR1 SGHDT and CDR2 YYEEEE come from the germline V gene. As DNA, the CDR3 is TGTGCCAGCAGACAGGGTCTGGGCACTGAAGCTTTCTTT. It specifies CASRQGLGTEAFF.

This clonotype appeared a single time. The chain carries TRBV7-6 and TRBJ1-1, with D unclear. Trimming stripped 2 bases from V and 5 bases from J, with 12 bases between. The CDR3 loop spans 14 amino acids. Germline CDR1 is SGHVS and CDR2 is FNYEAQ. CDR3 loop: CASSLKAGLTEAFF. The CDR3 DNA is TGTGCCAGCAGCTTAAAGGCAGGATTGACTGAAGCTTTCTTT. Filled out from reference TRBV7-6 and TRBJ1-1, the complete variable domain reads GAGVSQSPRYKVTKRGQDVALRCDPISGHVSLYWYRQALGQGPEFLTYFNYEAQQDKSGLPNDRFSAERPEGSISTLTIQRTEQRDSAMYRCASSLKAGLTEAFFGQGTRLTVV.

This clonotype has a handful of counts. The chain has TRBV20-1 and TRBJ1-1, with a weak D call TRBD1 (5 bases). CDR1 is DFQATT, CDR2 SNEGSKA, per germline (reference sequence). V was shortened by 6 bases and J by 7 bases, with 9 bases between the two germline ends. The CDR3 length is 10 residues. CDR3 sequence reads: CSASDSEAFF. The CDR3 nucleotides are TGCAGTGCCTCAGACAGTGAAGCTTTCTTT.

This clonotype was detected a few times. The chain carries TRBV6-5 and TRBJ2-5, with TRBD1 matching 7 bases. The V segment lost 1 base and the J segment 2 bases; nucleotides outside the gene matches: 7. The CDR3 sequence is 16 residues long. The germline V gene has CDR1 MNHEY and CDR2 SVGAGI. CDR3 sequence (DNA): TGTGCCAGCAGTTACTTAATCGGACAGGAGCAAGAGACCCAGTACTTC. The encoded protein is CASSYLIGQEQETQYF.

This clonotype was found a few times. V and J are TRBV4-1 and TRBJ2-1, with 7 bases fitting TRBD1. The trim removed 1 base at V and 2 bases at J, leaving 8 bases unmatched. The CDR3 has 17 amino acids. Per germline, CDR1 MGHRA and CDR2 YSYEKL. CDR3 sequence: CASSQGYGQGAYNEQFF. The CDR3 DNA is TGCGCCAGCAGCCAAGGCTACGGCCAGGGGGCCTACAATGAGCAGTTCTTC.

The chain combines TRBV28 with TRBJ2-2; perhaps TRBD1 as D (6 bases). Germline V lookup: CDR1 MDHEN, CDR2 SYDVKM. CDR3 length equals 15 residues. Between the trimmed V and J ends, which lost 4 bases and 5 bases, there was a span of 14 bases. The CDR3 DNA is TGTGCCAGCAGTTCCCGGGACACCAATACCGGGGAGCTGTTTTTT. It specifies CASSSRDTNTGELFF.

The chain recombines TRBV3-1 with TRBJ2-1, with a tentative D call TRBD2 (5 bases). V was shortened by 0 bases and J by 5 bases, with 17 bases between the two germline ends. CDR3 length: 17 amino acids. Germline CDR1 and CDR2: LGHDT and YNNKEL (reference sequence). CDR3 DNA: TGTGCCAGCAGCCAAGATCGCGTCGGGCTAGCAGACAATGAGCAGTTCTTC. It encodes CASSQDRVGLADNEQFF.

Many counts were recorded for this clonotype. The CDR3 spells CSAPGLAAGRAQYF. CDR3 in DNA: TGCAGTGCCCCGGGACTAGCGGCTGGGAGGGCCCAGTACTTC. The J gene is TRBJ2-5, the V gene TRBV20-1; 11 bases agree with TRBD2. The J segment lost 9 bases and the V segment lost 6 bases, leaving 12 bases of the junction unmatched. The CDR3 loop spans 14 amino acids. The germline gives CDR1 DFQATT, CDR2 SNEGSKA (reference sequence).